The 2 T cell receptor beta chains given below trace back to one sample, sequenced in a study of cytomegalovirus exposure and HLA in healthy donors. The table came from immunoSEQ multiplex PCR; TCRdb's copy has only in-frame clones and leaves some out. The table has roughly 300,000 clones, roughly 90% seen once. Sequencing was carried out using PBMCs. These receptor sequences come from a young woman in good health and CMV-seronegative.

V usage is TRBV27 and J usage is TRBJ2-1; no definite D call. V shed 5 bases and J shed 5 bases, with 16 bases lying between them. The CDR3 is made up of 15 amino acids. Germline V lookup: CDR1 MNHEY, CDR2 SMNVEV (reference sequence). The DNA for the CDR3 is TGTGCCAGCAGTCCCTTCCCGCAGACACACAATGAGCAGTTCTTC. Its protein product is CASSPFPQTHNEQFF.

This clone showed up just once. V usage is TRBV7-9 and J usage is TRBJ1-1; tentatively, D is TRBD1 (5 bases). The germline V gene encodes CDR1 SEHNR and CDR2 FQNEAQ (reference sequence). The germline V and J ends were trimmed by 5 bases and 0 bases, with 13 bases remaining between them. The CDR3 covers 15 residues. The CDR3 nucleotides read TGTGCCAGCAGCAAAACACAGGTGATGAACACTGAAGCTTTCTTT. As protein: CASSKTQVMNTEAFF.